Detailed here is one T cell receptor beta chain. Some clones are missing from TCRdb's copy, which holds only in-frame ones; the method was immunoSEQ multiplex PCR. The profile shows around 240,000 clones, approximately 65% of them singletons. The data stem from a study of shared clonotypes between healthy human individuals. Germline V gene data show CDR1 as SQVTM and CDR2 as ANQGSEA. The CDR3 is 10 residues long. V dropped 4 bases and J dropped 8 bases, with 6 bases sitting between them. Sequencing was done on a sample of memory CD4+ T cells sorted from blood. The sample's subset: CD45RA-negative fraction. V usage is TRBV29-1 and J usage is TRBJ2-1; D is ambiguous. This receptor was obtained from a man in his thirties or forties in good health. CDR3 loop: CSVGSDEQFF. The CDR3 bases are TGCAGCGTTGGGTCGGATGAGCAGTTCTTC.